The 30 T cell receptor beta chains below were found in one sample sequenced in a study of tissue T cells after allogeneic stem cell transplantation. The table came from immunoSEQ multiplex PCR; TCRdb's copy has only in-frame clones and leaves some out. Among more than 4,000 clones listed, approximately 31% were seen once. The time point denotes: mouse harvest day 14 after allogeneic transplant. Mouse grafts combined 10^7 T-cell-depleted bone marrow cells with 10^6 splenic CD5+ T cells. Sequences were obtained from skin. Receptors were obtained from a female BALB/c mouse given C57BL/6 T cells with graft-versus-host disease after an allogeneic hematopoietic cell transplant.

This clone is labeled medium-sized. Genes and germline come from the mouse. The CDR3 region is CASSLGGGGNTGQLYF. CDR3 bases read: TGTGCCAGCAGTCTTGGGGGAGGAGGAAACACCGGGCAGCTCTAC. The chain links TRBV26 to TRBJ2-2; perhaps TRBD2 as D (6 bases). The read stops 1 residue short of the end of the CDR3; the missing end is completed from the germline J gene. The CDR3 totals 16 residues. V was shortened by 3 bases and J by 1 base, with 12 bases between the two germline ends. CDR1 is KGHPV, CDR2 FQNQEV, per germline (reference sequence).

As concerns this clone: Germline and genes: mouse. The read comes to an end 1 residue before the CDR3 does, leaving the germline J gene to fill in the end. V and J are TRBV24 and TRBJ1-2, with 8 bases lining up with TRBD1. Looked up from germline, CDR1 is KGHTA and CDR2 is FRNEEI. With V trimmed by 6 bases and J by 1 base, 4 bases remained unmatched. The CDR3 sequence is 14 residues long. Incomplete CDR3 DNA: TGTGCCAGCAGCCCGACAGGGGTAAACTCCGACTACACC. Translation: CASSPTGVNSDYT. Given in full, the CDR3 is CASSPTGVNSDYTF.

This clone is medium-sized (0.01 to 0.1%) by share. The genes and germline here are from mouse. The read is 1 residue too short to cover the CDR3 end, so that end is filled in from the germline J gene. This chain connects TRBV26 to TRBJ2-1; perhaps D is TRBD1 or TRBD2 (5 bases each). The V gene's germline CDR1 is KGHPV and CDR2 FQNQEV (reference sequence). The CDR3 loop spans 12 amino acids. V lost 6 bases to trimming and J lost 7 bases, with 10 bases between them. Here the CDR3 reads CASSRGWAEQFF. The CDR3 bases that were read are TGTGCCAGCAGCCGGGGGTGGGCTGAGCAGTTC.

Concerning this clone: The genes and germline here are from mouse. CDR3 loop: CASSLEGAPATQYF. The CDR3 bases that were read are TGTGCCAGCAGTCTGGAGGGGGCGCCCGCCACCCAGTAC. The chain recombines TRBV26 with TRBJ2-5, with D perhaps TRBD1 (7 bases). The read comes to an end 1 residue before the CDR3 does, leaving the germline J gene to fill in the end. The CDR3 extends over 14 amino acids. The germline V gene encodes CDR1 KGHPV and CDR2 FQNQEV (reference sequence). V was clipped by 2 bases and J by 8 bases, with 14 bases between them.

This clone was found once. All gene names here are mouse names. The read stops 1 residue short of the end of the CDR3; the missing end is completed from the germline J gene. This chain joins TRBV13-2 and TRBJ2-7; possibly TRBD1 for D (5 bases). CDR3 length: 14 residues. Germline-derived CDR1 and CDR2 are NNHNN and SYGAGS (reference sequence). V was shortened by 0 bases and J by 3 bases, with 10 bases between the two germline ends. The CDR3 reads CASGDAEGDYEQYF. The part of the CDR3 DNA that was read is TGTGCCAGCGGTGATGCGGAAGGGGACTATGAACAGTAC.

Comments on this clone: Mouse names are used for the genes. The CDR3 extends 1 residue past the end of the read, so its final part is completed from the germline J gene. The chain links TRBV3 to TRBJ2-7; D remains unclear. V shed 4 bases and J shed 6 bases, with 10 bases lying between them. CDR1 is SNHLY, CDR2 FYNGKV, per germline (reference sequence). This CDR3 contains 12 residues. This CDR3 reads CASSSRVGEQYF. The DNA read from the CDR3 is TGTGCCAGCAGCTCCCGGGTCGGTGAACAGTAC.

In the case of this clone: Genes here carry mouse names. The sequence runs out 1 residue before the end of the CDR3; the remainder is reconstructed from the germline J gene. The chain uses TRBV5 and TRBJ1-5, with D possibly matching TRBD1 (5 bases). This CDR3 comprises 15 residues. V was clipped by 0 bases and J by 3 bases, with 9 bases between them. Germline lookup yields CDR1 LGHNA and CDR2 YNLKQL (reference sequence). Partial CDR3 DNA: TGTGCCAGCAGCCAAGAGCCAGGGAGCAACCAGGCTCCGCTT. Encoded protein: CASSQEPGSNQAPL. The complete CDR3 protein is CASSQEPGSNQAPLF.

About this clone itself: Gene names and germline match the mouse. The sequenced part of the CDR3 DNA is TGTGCCAGCAGTATTAGACATTCAAACTCCGACTACACC. Translation gives CASSIRHSNSDYT. The CDR3 reads in full as CASSIRHSNSDYTF. The chain combines TRBV19 with TRBJ1-2, with no clear D. The read comes to an end 1 residue before the CDR3 does, leaving the germline J gene to fill in the end. Trimming removed 2 bases from V and 0 bases from J, with 8 bases in between. This CDR3 has 14 amino acids. Germline lookup yields CDR1 FNHDT and CDR2 SITEND (reference sequence). Full variable domain (missing parts from reference TRBV19 and TRBJ1-2): GGIITQTPKFLIGQEGQKLTLKCQQNFNHDTMYWYRQDSGKGLRLIYYSITENDLQKGDLSEGYDASREKKSSFSLTVTSAQKNEMAVFLCASSIRHSNSDYTFGSGTRLLVI.

This clone has only a few counts. Genes and germline come from the mouse. The observed sequence ends 1 residue before the CDR3 terminus, with the missing tail filled in from the germline J gene. The chain couples TRBV4 to TRBJ2-7; TRBD2 agrees at 11 bases. The V gene end was trimmed by 5 bases and the J gene end by 0 bases; junction bases not matched to a gene: 3. This CDR3 contains 15 residues. Looked up from germline, CDR1 is LGHDT and CDR2 is YNNKQL (reference sequence). The CDR3 protein is CASSPDWGGSYEQYF. Partial CDR3 DNA: TGTGCCAGCAGCCCCGACTGGGGGGGCTCCTATGAACAGTAC.

With regard to this clone: All gene names here are mouse names. The read halts 1 residue ahead of the CDR3 end, with the missing end drawn from the germline J gene. The chain carries TRBV19 and TRBJ2-4; 10 bases agree with TRBD1. Per germline, CDR1 FNHDT and CDR2 SITEND (reference sequence). This CDR3 spans 16 amino acids. V was clipped by 5 bases and J by 1 base; unmatched bases: 7. The covered CDR3 bases are TGTGCCAGCAGGGGGGGGACAGGGGCGGGTCAAAACACCTTGTAC. Translated: CASRGGTGAGQNTLY. The whole CDR3 reads CASRGGTGAGQNTLYF.

In the case of this clone: Genes and germline are mouse. The CDR3 sequence: CASSLVLRGLGNTLYF. The sequenced part of the CDR3 DNA is TGTGCCAGCAGTTTAGTTCTCAGGGGGCTCGGAAATACGCTCTAT. V and J are TRBV15 and TRBJ1-3; 8 nucleotides line up with TRBD1. The CDR3 end lies 1 residue beyond the end of the read and is filled in from the germline J gene. Trimming removed 1 base from V and 4 bases from J; junction bases left unmatched: 6. This CDR3 contains 16 residues. The germline CDR1 and CDR2 sequences are SGHND and FRSKSL.

This clone is medium-sized in the sample. Gene names are mouse gene names. Sequencing ends 1 residue short of the CDR3 end; the germline J gene provides the rest. This chain links TRBV26 with TRBJ2-4; weak D call: TRBD2 (5 bases). Germline loops: CDR1 KGHPV, CDR2 FQNQEV (reference sequence). V shed 5 bases and J shed 1 base, with 7 bases lying between them. The CDR3 is made up of 13 amino acids. The DNA read from the CDR3 is TGTGCCAGCAGTTTACTGGGTCAAAACACCTTGTAC. Translation: CASSLLGQNTLY. The CDR3 reads in full as CASSLLGQNTLYF.

By proportion, this clone is medium-sized. Gene names are the mouse ones. The CDR3 end lies 1 residue beyond the end of the read and is filled in from the germline J gene. The chain combines TRBV5 with TRBJ2-7, with 11 positions matching TRBD1. From germline, CDR1 is LGHNA and CDR2 YNLKQL (reference sequence). The CDR3 runs 16 residues. V lost 0 bases, J lost 0 bases, and 1 base stayed unmatched. Incomplete CDR3 DNA: TGTGCCAGCAGCCAAGAGGGACAGGGGGTCTCCTATGAACAGTAC. The encoded protein is CASSQEGQGVSYEQY. In full, the CDR3 is CASSQEGQGVSYEQYF.

This clone rates as medium-sized. Genes and germline are mouse. Sequencing ends 1 residue short of the CDR3 end; the germline J gene provides the rest. The sample has other DNA sequences that encode this CDR3 too. V is TRBV26 and J is TRBJ1-2; no definite D call. CDR3 length: 12 residues. V was trimmed by 3 bases and J by 1 base, leaving 3 bases between them. Germline-derived CDR1 and CDR2 are KGHPV and FQNQEV (reference sequence). CDR3 bases read: TGTGCCAGCAGTCTACAAAACTCCGACTACACC. Translating it yields CASSLQNSDYT. In full, the CDR3 reads CASSLQNSDYTF.

In regard to this clone: Gene names refer to mouse genes. The read finishes 1 residue shy of the CDR3 end, and the germline J gene is used to complete it. The chain uses TRBV13-3 and TRBJ2-7, with D maybe TRBD2 (6 bases). The CDR3 covers 14 residues. Germline V lookup: CDR1 NNHDY, CDR2 SYVADS. Trimming shortened V by 1 base and J by 0 bases, and 8 bases separated the two germline ends. The CDR3 bases that were read are TGTGCCAGCAGTGATTCTGGGGTCTCCTATGAACAGTAC. It codes for CASSDSGVSYEQY. The CDR3 in its entirety is CASSDSGVSYEQYF.

As to this clone: The germline and genes are mouse ones. The CDR3 extends 1 residue past the end of the read, so its final part is completed from the germline J gene. The genes are TRBV31 and TRBJ2-3, with 10 bases aligning to TRBD2. The germline gives CDR1 GKSSPN, CDR2 SITVG. The CDR3 runs 16 residues. Trimming at V came to 0 bases and at J to 0 bases, leaving 3 bases not matched to a gene. CDR3 sequence: CAWSLVDWGSAETLYF. The DNA read from the CDR3 is TGTGCCTGGAGTCTAGTGGACTGGGGGAGTGCAGAAACGCTGTAT.

In this sample, this clone is medium-sized. Gene names are mouse gene names. The observed sequence ends 1 residue before the CDR3 terminus, with the missing tail filled in from the germline J gene. V gene TRBV26 combines with J gene TRBJ2-2; D is unclear. The CDR3 totals 14 residues. Trimming took off 4 bases at V and 0 bases at J, with 6 bases between the two ends. The V gene's germline CDR1 is KGHPV and CDR2 FQNQEV (reference sequence). The CDR3 sequence is CASSPTTNTGQLYF. The sequenced part of the CDR3 DNA is TGTGCCAGCAGTCCGACAACAAACACCGGGCAGCTCTAC.

Note on this clone: Mouse names are used for the genes. The read gets to within 1 residue of the CDR3 end, and the germline J gene fills in the rest. The chain employs TRBV12-2 and TRBJ1-1; D gene uncertain. CDR1 and CDR2 from the germline V gene are SGHLS and HYDKME. The CDR3 is 12 amino acids. V was clipped by 1 base and J by 1 base, with 3 bases between them. The sequenced CDR3 bases are TGTGCCAGCTCTCTACAAAACACAGAAGTCTTC. This gives the protein CASSLQNTEVF. In full, the CDR3 is CASSLQNTEVFF.

Turning to this clone: Any gene name here is a mouse gene name. The read terminates 1 residue before the CDR3 end, so the remaining end is supplied by the germline J gene. The V and J genes are TRBV26 and TRBJ1-4; 7 positions agree with TRBD1. Germline V CDR1 and CDR2: KGHPV, FQNQEV (reference sequence). There are 13 residues in the CDR3. The V gene end was trimmed by 6 bases and the J gene end by 5 bases; junction bases not matched to a gene: 3. The CDR3 DNA, read in part, is TGTGCCAGCAGCCCGGGACAGAACGAAAGATTATTT. Translated, it gives CASSPGQNERLF. The full CDR3 is CASSPGQNERLFF.

A remark on this clone: All gene names here are mouse names. Coverage ceases 1 residue before the CDR3 finishes, and the germline J gene fills in the end. The chain has TRBV26 and TRBJ2-1; TRBD2 agrees at 7 bases. The ends lost 6 bases at V and 3 bases at J; junction bases unmatched: 5. CDR1 and CDR2 (germline): KGHPV, FQNQEV (reference sequence). This CDR3 has 14 amino acids. CDR3 DNA (partial): TGTGCCAGCAGCCGGACTGGATCCTATGCTGAGCAGTTC. Translated: CASSRTGSYAEQF. The CDR3, in full, reads CASSRTGSYAEQFF.

This clone has only a few counts. All gene names here are mouse names. The read finishes 1 residue shy of the CDR3 end, and the germline J gene is used to complete it. The V gene is TRBV3, the J gene TRBJ2-1; TRBD2 matches 8 bases. Germline V CDR1 and CDR2: SNHLY, FYNGKV (reference sequence). J lost 1 base, V lost 5 bases, and 4 bases had no gene match. The CDR3 consists of 15 residues. CDR3 sequence: CASSADWGNYAEQFF. CDR3 DNA (partial): TGTGCCAGCAGCGCCGACTGGGGAAACTATGCTGAGCAGTTC.

For this clone: These gene names are mouse names. The read falls 1 residue short of the CDR3 end, and the missing part is taken from the germline J gene. The chain carries TRBV23 and TRBJ2-2; the D call of TRBD1 is as the table states it, not checked on the DNA. The CDR3 sequence is 15 residues long. Germline CDR1 KGHTA, CDR2 FQNQQP. The CDR3 here is CSSSHHRTNTGQLYF. The covered CDR3 bases are TGCTCCAGCAGTCACCACAGGACAAACACCGGGCAGCTCTAC. Based on the CDR3 plus reference TRBV23 and TRBJ2-2, the full variable domain is DAAVTQKPRYLIKMKGQEAEMKCIPEKGHTAVFWYQQKQSKELKFLIYFQNQQPLDQIDMVKERFSAVCPSSSLCSLGIRTCEAEDSALYLCSSSHHRTNTGQLYFGEGSKLTVL.

Concerning this clone: Mouse names are used for the genes. The read finishes 1 residue shy of the CDR3 end, and the germline J gene is used to complete it. This chain connects TRBV26 to TRBJ1-3; no firm D call. This CDR3 comprises 14 residues. V shed 2 bases and J shed 1 base, with 6 bases lying between them. From germline, CDR1 is KGHPV and CDR2 FQNQEV (reference sequence). CDR3 DNA, as far as it was read: TGTGCCAGCAGTCTGCAGAAATCTGGAAATACGCTCTAT. It is translated as CASSLQKSGNTLY. The full-length CDR3 reads as CASSLQKSGNTLYF. Supplemented by reference TRBV26 and TRBJ1-3, the full variable domain reads NSKVIQTPRYLVKGQGQKAKMRCIPEKGHPVVFWYQQNKNNEFKFLINFQNQEVLQQIDMTEKRFSAECPSNSPCSLEIQSSEAGDSALYLCASSLQKSGNTLYFGEGSRLIVV.

Comments on this clone: Possible read error: a much larger clone is one base away. These gene names are mouse names. The sequenced fragment ends 1 residue before the CDR3 boundary, so the rest is inferred from the germline J gene. J is TRBJ2-7 and V is TRBV26; TRBD1 aligns across 7 bases. This CDR3 comprises 13 residues. V lost 8 bases to trimming and J lost 3 bases; unmatched junction nucleotides: 7. Germline lookup yields CDR1 KGHPV and CDR2 FQNQEV (reference sequence). CDR3 in amino acids: CASRPGQIYEQYF. The sequenced part of the CDR3 DNA is TGTGCCAGCCGCCCGGGACAGATCTATGAACAGTAC.

In the case of this clone: The gene symbols are mouse symbols. The sequence runs out 1 residue before the end of the CDR3; the remainder is reconstructed from the germline J gene. This chain links TRBV12-1 with TRBJ2-4; TRBD1 matches 7 bases. V lost 4 bases, J lost 2 bases, and 5 bases stayed unmatched. The germline gives CDR1 SGHSN, CDR2 HYEKVE. The CDR3 has 14 amino acids. CDR3 loop: CASSRQGSQNTLYF. The covered CDR3 bases are TGTGCCAGCTCCCGACAGGGATCTCAAAACACCTTGTAC.

This clone is categorized as medium-sized. The listed genes are named as in mouse. The DNA ends 1 residue before the CDR3 does, and the rest of the CDR3 is filled in from the germline J gene. The J gene is TRBJ2-5, the V gene TRBV26; 7 nucleotides line up with TRBD2. The germline V gene has CDR1 KGHPV and CDR2 FQNQEV (reference sequence). This CDR3 is 16 amino acids long. With 1 base clipped from V and 0 bases from J, the junction kept 4 bases outside the gene matches. CDR3 sequence: CASSLFLGDNQDTQYF. Incomplete CDR3 DNA: TGTGCCAGCAGTCTGTTCCTGGGGGATAACCAAGACACCCAGTAC.

A remark on this clone: Gene names are the mouse ones. The CDR3 is cut off 1 residue early in the read; its end comes from the germline J gene. This chain links TRBV13-1 with TRBJ2-5; 10 bases map to TRBD2. The V gene's germline CDR1 is NSHNY and CDR2 SYGAGN. The CDR3 extends over 14 amino acids. J was trimmed by 6 bases and V by 4 bases; bases with no gene match: 5. CDR3 amino acids: CASSPGTGVDTQYF. The DNA read from the CDR3 is TGTGCCAGCAGTCCCGGGACTGGGGTGGACACCCAGTAC.

A remark on this clone: The gene symbols are mouse symbols. The read finishes 1 residue shy of the CDR3 end, and the germline J gene is used to complete it. The chain has TRBV5 and TRBJ1-2; D is unresolved. Germline V CDR1 and CDR2: LGHNA, YNLKQL (reference sequence). V was shortened by 0 bases and J by 0 bases, with 8 bases between the two germline ends. This CDR3 is built from 15 residues. The part of the CDR3 DNA that was read is TGTGCCAGCAGCCAAGAAACATCTGCAAACTCCGACTACACC. Amino acids: CASSQETSANSDYT. The complete CDR3 protein is CASSQETSANSDYTF.

Only a few counts were recorded for this clone. Gene and germline names: mouse. The observed sequence ends 1 residue before the CDR3 terminus, with the missing tail filled in from the germline J gene. This chain joins TRBV26 and TRBJ2-4; possible D gene TRBD2, 5 bases. Germline loops: CDR1 KGHPV, CDR2 FQNQEV (reference sequence). V was trimmed by 0 bases and J by 2 bases, leaving 6 bases between them. The CDR3 loop spans 14 amino acids. CDR3 residues: CASSLSLAQNTLYF. The covered CDR3 bases are TGTGCCAGCAGTCTGTCACTGGCTCAAAACACCTTGTAC.

On this clone: The gene symbols are mouse symbols. Read sequence stops 1 residue before the CDR3 end, and the germline J gene provides the missing end. V usage is TRBV26 and J usage is TRBJ2-3; 14 bases are shared with TRBD2. CDR1 KGHPV and CDR2 FQNQEV come from the germline V gene (reference sequence). The CDR3 sequence is 14 residues long. The V and J ends lost 4 bases and 10 bases, in that order; junction bases with no gene match: 4. The DNA read from the CDR3 is TGTGCCAGCAGTCCGGGACTGGGGGGGCGCCCGCTGTAT. This sequence encodes CASSPGLGGRPLY. The CDR3 in full is CASSPGLGGRPLYF.